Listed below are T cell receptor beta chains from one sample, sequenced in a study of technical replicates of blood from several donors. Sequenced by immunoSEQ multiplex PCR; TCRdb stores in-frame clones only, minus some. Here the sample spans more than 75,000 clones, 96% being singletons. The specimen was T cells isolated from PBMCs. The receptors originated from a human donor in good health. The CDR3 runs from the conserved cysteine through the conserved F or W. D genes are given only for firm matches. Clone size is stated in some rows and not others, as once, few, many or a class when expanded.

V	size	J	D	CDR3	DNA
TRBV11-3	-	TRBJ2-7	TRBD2	CASSFWTSGSYEQYF	TGTGCCAGCAGCTTTTGGACTAGCGGCTCCTACGAGCAGTACTTC
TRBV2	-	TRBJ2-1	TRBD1	CASKFRDSLYNEQFF	TGTGCCAGCAAATTTAGGGACAGCTTATACAATGAGCAGTTCTTC
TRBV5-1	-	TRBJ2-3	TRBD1	CASSRGQETDTQYF	TGCGCCAGCAGCCGGGGACAGGAGACAGATACGCAGTATTTT
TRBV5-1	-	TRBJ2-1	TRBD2	CASSLIGLAENNEQFF	TGCGCCAGCAGCTTGATCGGACTAGCGGAGAACAATGAGCAGTTCTTC
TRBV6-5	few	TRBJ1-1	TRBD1	CASSSNRGTEAFF	TGTGCCAGCAGTTCCAACAGGGGGACTGAAGCTTTCTTT
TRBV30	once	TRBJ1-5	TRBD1	CAWSTGTGNQPQHF	TGTGCCTGGAGCACCGGGACAGGGAATCAGCCCCAGCATTTT
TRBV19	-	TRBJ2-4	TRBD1	CASSMSTGGNIQYF	TGTGCCAGTAGTATGTCGACAGGGGGTAACATTCAGTACTTC
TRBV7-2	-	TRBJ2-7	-	CASSLSSLSYEQYF	TGTGCCAGCAGCCTCTCGTCACTATCCTACGAGCAGTACTTC
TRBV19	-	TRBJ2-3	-	CASNGRRDMSTDTQYF	TGTGCCAGTAATGGGCGGCGGGATATGAGCACAGATACGCAGTATTTT
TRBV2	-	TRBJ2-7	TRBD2	CASSTGTSGTYEQYF	TGTGCCAGCAGCACCGGGACTAGCGGGACCTACGAGCAGTACTTC
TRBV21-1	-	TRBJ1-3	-	CASPYRDSGNTIYF	TGTGCCAGCCCCTACAGAGACTCTGGAAACACCATATATTTT
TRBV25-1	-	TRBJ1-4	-	CATSSFNSEKLFF	TGTGCCACCTCGTCATTTAACAGTGAAAAACTGTTTTTT
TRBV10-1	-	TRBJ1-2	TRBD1	CASSDSGGYGYTF	TGCGCCAGCAGTGACTCAGGGGGCTATGGCTACACCTTC
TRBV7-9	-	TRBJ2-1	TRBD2	CASSLDPGLAGYNEQFF	TGTGCCAGCAGCTTAGATCCGGGACTAGCGGGATACAATGAGCAGTTCTTC
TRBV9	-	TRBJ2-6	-	CASSARQASSGANVLTF	TGTGCCAGCAGCGCAAGACAGGCTAGCTCTGGGGCCAACGTCCTGACTTTC
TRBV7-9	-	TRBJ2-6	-	CASSLPGSAGANVLTF	TGTGCCAGCAGCTTACCGGGATCAGCTGGGGCCAACGTCCTGACTTTC
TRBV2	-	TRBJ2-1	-	CASRETLQNYGEQFF	TGTGCCAGCAGGGAAACTCTGCAAAACTACGGTGAGCAGTTCTTC
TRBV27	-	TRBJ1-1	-	CASSLLQGVTEAFF	TGTGCCAGCAGTTTGTTACAGGGTGTAACTGAAGCTTTCTTT
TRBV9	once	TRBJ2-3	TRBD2	CASSVGGRVADTQYF	TGTGCCAGCAGCGTAGGCGGGAGGGTGGCAGATACGCAGTATTTT
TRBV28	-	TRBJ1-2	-	CASSLRQDYGYTF	TGTGCCAGCAGTTTGCGACAGGACTATGGCTACACCTTC
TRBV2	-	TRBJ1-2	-	CASSVWPTQGVDGYTF	TGTGCCAGCAGTGTATGGCCGACACAGGGAGTTGATGGCTACACCTTC
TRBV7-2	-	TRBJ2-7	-	CASSLADISEQYF	TGTGCCAGCAGCTTAGCCGACATAAGCGAGCAGTACTTC
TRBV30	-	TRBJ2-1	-	CAWTIPRTSNSNEQFF	TGTGCCTGGACGATACCCAGGACTTCGAATAGCAATGAGCAGTTCTTC
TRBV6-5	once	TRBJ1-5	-	CASSDRYSNQPQHF	TGTGCCAGCAGTGACAGATATAGCAATCAGCCCCAGCATTTT
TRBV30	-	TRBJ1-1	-	CAWSIGDSTEAFF	TGTGCCTGGAGTATTGGGGACTCCACTGAAGCTTTCTTT
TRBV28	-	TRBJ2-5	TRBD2	CASSPAGRVGIKKGTQYF	TGTGCCAGCAGTCCGGCGGGGAGGGTGGGGATTAAAAAGGGGACCCAGTACTTC
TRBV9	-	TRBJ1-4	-	CASSKEIGDEKLFF	TGTGCCAGCAGCAAGGAGATAGGAGATGAAAAACTGTTTTTT
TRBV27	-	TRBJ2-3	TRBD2	CASSLSLREFPDTQYF	TGTGCCAGCAGTTTATCATTGCGGGAGTTCCCAGATACGCAGTATTTT
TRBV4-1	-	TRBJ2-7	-	CASSQDSGSYEQYF	TGCGCCAGCAGCCAAGATTCGGGCTCCTACGAGCAGTACTTC
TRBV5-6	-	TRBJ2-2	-	CASSPLGTNTGELFF	TGTGCCAGCAGCCCCCTAGGCACGAACACCGGGGAGCTGTTTTTT
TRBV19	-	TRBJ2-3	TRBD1	CASSRGGEDTQYF	TGTGCCAGTAGTCGAGGGGGCGAAGATACGCAGTATTTT
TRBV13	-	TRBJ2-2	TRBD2	CASSPLAGGTGGELFF	TGTGCCAGCAGCCCCCTAGCGGGAGGGACTGGCGGGGAGCTGTTTTTT
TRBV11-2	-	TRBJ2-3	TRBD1	CASSMGQGRTDTQYF	TGTGCCAGCAGCATGGGACAGGGGCGGACAGATACGCAGTATTTT
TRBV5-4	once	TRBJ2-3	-	CASSLAGGRQGTDTQYF	TGTGCCAGCAGCTTGGCCGGGGGGAGACAGGGGACAGATACGCAGTATTTT
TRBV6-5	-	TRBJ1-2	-	CASRGGLSSGYTF	TGTGCCAGCAGGGGGGGTCTCTCTTCTGGCTACACCTTC
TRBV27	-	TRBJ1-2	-	CASSLPGNGYTF	TGTGCCAGCAGTTTACCGGGGAATGGCTACACCTTC
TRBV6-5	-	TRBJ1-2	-	CASSYPGKSGYTF	TGTGCCAGCAGTTACCCAGGCAAGAGTGGCTACACCTTC
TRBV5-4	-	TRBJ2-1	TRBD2	CASTGTSGEGEQFF	TGTGCCAGCACTGGGACTAGCGGGGAGGGTGAGCAGTTCTTC
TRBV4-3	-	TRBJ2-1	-	CASSRGGQGEQFF	TGCGCCAGCAGCCGGGGGGGCCAGGGTGAGCAGTTCTTC
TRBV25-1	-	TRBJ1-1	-	CASSEAAPLDTEAFF	TGTGCCAGCAGTGAAGCGGCACCTTTAGACACTGAAGCTTTCTTT
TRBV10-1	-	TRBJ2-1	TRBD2	CASRGLAEFSNEQFF	TGCGCCAGCAGGGGACTAGCGGAGTTCAGCAATGAGCAGTTCTTC
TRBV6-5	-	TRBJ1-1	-	CASRDSLWAFF	TGTGCCAGCAGGGACAGCTTATGGGCTTTCTTT
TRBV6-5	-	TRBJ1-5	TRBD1	CASSTGTGDQPQHF	TGTGCCAGCAGTACCGGGACAGGGGATCAGCCCCAGCATTTT
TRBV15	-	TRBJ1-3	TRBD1	CATSRPSTGRSGNTIYF	TGTGCCACCAGCAGACCGTCGACAGGGAGGTCTGGAAACACCATATATTTT
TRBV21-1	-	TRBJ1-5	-	CATRTGGNQPQHF	TGTGCCACTAGGACAGGGGGCAATCAGCCCCAGCATTTT
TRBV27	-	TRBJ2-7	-	CASSVAVSYEQYF	TGTGCCAGCAGTGTAGCGGTTTCCTACGAGCAGTACTTC
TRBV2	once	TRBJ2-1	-	CASTLPLSYNEQFF	TGTGCCAGCACATTACCACTCTCCTACAATGAGCAGTTCTTC
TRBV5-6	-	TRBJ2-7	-	CASSFRGGEQYF	TGTGCCAGCAGCTTCAGGGGTGGCGAGCAGTACTTC
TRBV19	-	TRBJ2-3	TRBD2	CASSIAAGSTDTQYF	TGTGCCAGTAGTATAGCAGCGGGGAGCACAGATACGCAGTATTTT
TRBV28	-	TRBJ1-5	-	CASSTGPAPQHF	TGTGCCAGCAGTACAGGCCCAGCGCCCCAGCATTTT
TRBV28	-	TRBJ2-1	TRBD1	CASRPSGTAPIYNEQFF	TGTGCCAGCAGGCCTTCCGGGACAGCTCCAATTTACAATGAGCAGTTCTTC